The 11 T cell receptor beta chains below all came from one sample that was sequenced in a study of T cells in localized non-small cell lung cancer. Here immunoSEQ multiplex PCR was the method, and the copy in TCRdb shows in-frame clones only, minus some. The sample yields about 1,600 clones, about a fifth seen once. The sample here was lung tumor tissue, taken before any cancer treatment. The receptor set was obtained from a male donor aged 60 or older with stage I lung adenocarcinoma.

The chain is built from TRBV30 and TRBJ2-3, with D possibly matching TRBD2 (5 bases). V was shortened by 5 bases and J by 1 base, with 7 bases between the two germline ends. Germline V CDR1 and CDR2: GTSNPN, SVGIG (reference sequence). This CDR3 spans 12 amino acids. The CDR3 reads CAWAEGTDTQYF. The CDR3 DNA reads TGTGCCTGGGCGGAGGGCACAGATACGCAGTATTTT.

The chain uses TRBV29-1 and TRBJ1-2, with D perhaps TRBD1 (6 bases). V was cut by 7 bases and J by 8 bases, with 17 bases left in between. The CDR3 is 12 residues long. Looked up from germline, CDR1 is SQVTM and CDR2 is ANQGSEA. CDR3 protein: CSAHDYRDGYTF. The CDR3 DNA is TGCAGCGCCCACGATTACAGGGACGGCTACACCTTC.

This clone is large by share. J is TRBJ2-3 and V is TRBV6-8, with TRBD2 as a possible D gene (5 bases). The CDR3 has 13 residues. V was shortened by 4 bases and J by 1 base, with 6 bases between the two germline ends. Germline assignment: CDR1 MNHGY and CDR2 SAAAGT. The chain's CDR3 is CASSFGGTDTQYF. The CDR3, as DNA: TGTGCCAGCAGTTTCGGGGGCACAGATACGCAGTATTTT.

Only a few counts were recorded for this clone. The chain is built from TRBV11-3 and TRBJ1-2, with D maybe TRBD1 (5 bases). Germline-derived CDR1 and CDR2 are SGHNT and YENEEA. V lost 7 bases to trimming and J lost 3 bases, with 15 bases between them. The CDR3 length is 14 residues. As DNA, the CDR3 is TGTGCCAGCAACCAGGGAGGTCGCGACTATGGCTACACCTTC. Translation gives CASNQGGRDYGYTF.

The chain employs TRBV11-3 and TRBJ1-4, with 7 bases lining up with TRBD1. V gave up 1 base and J gave up 4 bases; unmatched junction bases: 6. This CDR3 is built from 16 residues. Germline V gene sequence: CDR1 SGHNT, CDR2 YENEEA. CDR3 region: CASSLVSRDSNEKLFF. The CDR3 DNA reads as TGTGCCAGCAGCTTAGTTTCCCGGGACAGTAATGAAAAACTGTTTTTT.

The chain recombines TRBV15 with TRBJ1-4, with TRBD1 identical over 7 bases. The CDR3 has 15 amino acids. CDR1 is LNHNV, CDR2 YYDKDF, per germline (reference sequence). The junction had 6 bases not matched to a gene; V was cut back by 3 bases and J by 5 bases. The chain's CDR3 is CATSSQGVQNEKLFF. The CDR3 bases are TGTGCCACCAGCAGCCAGGGGGTACAGAATGAAAAACTGTTTTTT.

This clone was observed a handful of times. This sequence joins TRBV11-3 and TRBJ1-6; a possible D gene is TRBD1 (5 bases). V was cut by 4 bases and J by 3 bases, with 16 bases left in between. Germline CDR1 and CDR2: SGHNT and YENEEA. The CDR3 contains 17 residues. The CDR3 spells CASSSGGVLGYNSPLHF. The CDR3 coding sequence is TGTGCCAGCAGCTCTGGGGGGGTTTTGGGCTATAATTCACCCCTCCACTTT.

This clone has more than one count but fewer than ten. This chain uses TRBV11-3 with TRBJ2-1; TRBD1 might be the D (5 bases). CDR1 is SGHNT, CDR2 YENEEA, per germline. Trimming took off 3 bases at V and 2 bases at J, with 11 bases between the two ends. CDR3 size: 15 residues. CDR3 sequence: CASSLSPRAYNEQFF. The CDR3 nucleotides read TGTGCCAGCAGCTTGTCGCCCAGGGCCTACAATGAGCAGTTCTTC.

This clone occurred a few times. The genes are TRBV29-1 and TRBJ1-2; no reliable D call. The germline gives CDR1 SQVTM, CDR2 ANQGSEA. Trimming took off 4 bases at V and 0 bases at J, with 9 bases between the two ends. This CDR3 comprises 13 residues. The CDR3 bases are TGCAGCGTTGTAGGCAGTCCTAACTATGGCTACACCTTC. The encoded protein is CSVVGSPNYGYTF.

This clone was observed a handful of times. The chain is built from TRBV9 and TRBJ1-1, with TRBD1 as a possible D gene (6 bases). Germline values: CDR1 SGDLS, CDR2 YYNGEE. This CDR3 is built from 17 residues. V was pared by 0 bases and J by 5 bases, with 20 bases between. The CDR3 sequence is CASSVEGNREGKTEAFF. The CDR3, as DNA: TGTGCCAGCAGCGTAGAGGGGAACAGGGAAGGGAAAACTGAAGCTTTCTTT.

This clone was observed a handful of times. Other DNA sequences of this sample code for an identical CDR3. The chain joins TRBV18 to TRBJ2-7; D is unresolved. V was trimmed by 3 bases and J by 2 bases, leaving 5 bases between them. Germline loops: CDR1 KGHSH, CDR2 LQKENI. The CDR3 length is 12 residues. The CDR3 bases are TGTGCCAGCTCACCGGATCCCTACGAGCAGTACTTC. This codes for CASSPDPYEQYF.